Listed here is a single T cell receptor beta chain. Antigen: not known. This sample is part of a study of cytomegalovirus exposure and HLA in healthy donors. The V end was cut by 3 bases, the J end by 9 bases, with 20 bases between. Germline CDR1 and CDR2: SQVTM and ANQGSEA. This CDR3 has 14 amino acids. Vbeta (60) and Jbeta (13) primers were used in the PCR. Some clones are missing from TCRdb's copy, which holds only in-frame ones; the method was immunoSEQ multiplex PCR. This sample has some 140,000 clones; more than 75% occur once, and the top ten carry 5.5% to 6.5%. General observations from the study: Follow-up analysis later connected one missense variant in DCLRE1C with trimming of TCR beta V- and J-genes.

What was sequenced was PBMCs. The chain recombines TRBV29-1 with TRBJ2-5, with D possibly being TRBD2 (5 bases). The clonotype originates from a woman in her forties in good health and CMV-seropositive. The CDR3 nucleotides read TGCAGCGTTGACCCGGACTTGTCAATGTCGCCCCAGTACTTC. Residues: CSVDPDLSMSPQYF.